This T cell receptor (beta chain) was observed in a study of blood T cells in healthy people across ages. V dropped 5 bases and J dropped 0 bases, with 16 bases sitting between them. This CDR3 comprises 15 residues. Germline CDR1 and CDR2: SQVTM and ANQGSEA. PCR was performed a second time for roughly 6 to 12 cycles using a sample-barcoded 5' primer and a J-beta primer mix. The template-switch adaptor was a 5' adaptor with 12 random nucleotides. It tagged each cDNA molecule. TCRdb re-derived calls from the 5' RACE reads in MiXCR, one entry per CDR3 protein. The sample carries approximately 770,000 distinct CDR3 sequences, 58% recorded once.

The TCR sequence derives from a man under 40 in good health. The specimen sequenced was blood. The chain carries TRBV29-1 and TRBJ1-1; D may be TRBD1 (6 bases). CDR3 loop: CSVRGGRVMNTEAFF. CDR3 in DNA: TGCAGCGTTCGAGGGGGACGGGTTATGAACACTGAAGCTTTCTTT.